These 3 T cell receptor beta chains share one sample of origin, sequenced in a study of cytomegalovirus exposure and HLA in healthy donors. Researchers ran the PCR with 60 Vbeta and 13 Jbeta primers. Generated by immunoSEQ multiplex PCR, the TCRdb table keeps only in-frame clones and is missing some. The sample has almost 95,000 clones, 69% seen once. Material for sequencing was PBMCs. All receptors derive from a man aged 50 to 60 in good health and CMV-seronegative.

This clone was observed a handful of times. J is TRBJ1-2 and V is TRBV19; 8 bases are shared with TRBD1. The V gene's germline CDR1 is LNHDA and CDR2 SQIVND (reference sequence). The CDR3 covers 15 residues. The V gene end was trimmed by 1 base and the J gene end by 8 bases; junction bases not matched to a gene: 9. The CDR3 DNA follows: TGTGCCAGTAGTATAGTAACTCGGACAGGGAAAGGCTACACCTTC. It is translated as CASSIVTRTGKGYTF.

This chain links TRBV4-1 with TRBJ2-5; the match to TRBD1 covers 9 bases. With 1 base clipped from V and 1 base from J, the junction kept 4 bases outside the gene matches. This CDR3 has 16 amino acids. Looked up from germline, CDR1 is MGHRA and CDR2 is YSYEKL. CDR3 sequence: CASSQGGTGSQETQYF. CDR3 DNA sequence: TGCGCCAGCAGCCAAGGCGGGACAGGGTCCCAAGAGACCCAGTACTTC.

V usage is TRBV29-1 and J usage is TRBJ2-2; 10 bases line up with TRBD2. CDR3 length: 15 amino acids. The junction had 6 bases not matched to a gene; V was cut back by 4 bases and J by 4 bases. Germline-derived CDR1 and CDR2 are SQVTM and ANQGSEA. CDR3 protein: CSVASGRGGTGELFF. The CDR3 nucleotides read TGCAGCGTTGCCAGCGGGAGGGGGGGCACCGGGGAGCTGTTTTTT.